The 16 T cell receptor beta chains below all came from one sample that was sequenced in a study of blood T cell repertoires in COVID-19. The assay was immunoSEQ multiplex PCR, and TCRdb's table has in-frame clones only and misses some. The data hold roughly 13,000 clones, with less than 85% observed a single time. Material: peripheral blood. These receptors originate from a man aged 40-55 years with active or convalescent COVID-19.

The rearrangement links TRBV11-2 to TRBJ2-1; tentative D call: TRBD2 (5 bases). The germline gives CDR1 SGHAT, CDR2 FQNNGV. The V gene lost 4 bases and the J gene lost 6 bases, with 19 bases spanning the gap. CDR3 length equals 16 residues. CDR3 protein: CASSSNSGFFTNEQFF. In nucleotides, the CDR3 is TGTGCCAGCAGCTCAAACAGCGGTTTCTTCACCAATGAGCAGTTCTTC.

The V and J genes are TRBV11-2 and TRBJ2-2; D is possibly TRBD2 (6 bases). V was clipped by 4 bases and J by 5 bases, with 17 bases between them. In germline, CDR1 is SGHAT, CDR2 FQNNGV. The CDR3 is 16 residues long. This CDR3 is CASSYNAGIPTGELFF. The CDR3 DNA sequence: TGTGCCAGCAGCTATAATGCGGGGATCCCAACCGGGGAGCTGTTTTTT. Looking up the rest from reference TRBV11-2 and TRBJ2-2 gives the full variable domain: EAGVAQSPRYKIIEKRQSVAFWCNPISGHATLYWYQQILGQGPKLLIQFQNNGVVDDSQLPKDRFSAERLKGVDSTLKIQPAKLEDSAVYLCASSYNAGIPTGELFFGEGSRLTVL.

The V gene is TRBV3-1 (or the pseudogene TRBV3-2), the J gene TRBJ1-1; 8 nucleotides agree with TRBD1. Unmatched junction bases numbered 11, after V lost 3 bases and J lost 8 bases. Germline-derived CDR1 and CDR2 are LGHDT and YNNKEL (reference sequence). The CDR3 is made up of 15 amino acids. CDR3 DNA: TGTGCCAGCAGCCACCTGACAGGGGTCGGTGCGGAAGCTTTCTTT. Translating gives CASSHLTGVGAEAFF.

Turning to this clone: The junction does not match germline at one end; this may be a read error. The rearrangement joins TRBV3-1 (or the pseudogene TRBV3-2) to TRBJ2-2, with a possible D match to TRBD2 (5 bases). The V gene's germline CDR1 is LGHDT and CDR2 YNNKEL (reference sequence). This CDR3 contains 15 residues. The CDR3 spells CASSQVQRTTGELFF. DNA of the CDR3: TGTGCCAGCAGCCAAGTTCAAAGGACCACCGGGGAGCTATTTTTT.

The genes are TRBV2 and TRBJ1-6; no reliable D call. Trimming stripped 7 bases from V and 8 bases from J, with 12 bases between. This CDR3 has 13 amino acids. The germline gives CDR1 SNHLY, CDR2 FYNNEI. CDR3 bases: TGTGCCAGCAATGTCGGGGTTGATTCACCCCTCCACTTT. It codes for CASNVGVDSPLHF.

J is TRBJ2-7 and V is TRBV7-9; D remains unclear. The germline V gene has CDR1 SEHNR and CDR2 FQNEAQ (reference sequence). There are 12 residues in the CDR3. With 5 bases removed from V and 3 bases from J, the gap between germline ends came to 8 bases. CDR3 sequence (DNA): TGTGCCAGCAGCGGGCAGGACTACGAGCAGTACTTC. Encoded protein: CASSGQDYEQYF.

The chain employs TRBV13 and TRBJ2-7; D is unclear. The CDR3 length is 12 residues. The V end lost 4 bases, the J end lost 3 bases, and 7 bases lay between the germline ends. The germline CDR1 and CDR2 sequences are PRHDT and FYEKMQ (reference sequence). The CDR3 sequence is CASSSNSYEQYF. In DNA, the CDR3 is TGTGCCAGCAGCTCCAACAGCTACGAGCAGTACTTC.

The chain couples TRBV3-1 (or the pseudogene TRBV3-2) to TRBJ2-3; D remains ambiguous. The V and J ends lost 6 bases and 2 bases respectively, with 9 bases between them. From germline, CDR1 is LGHDT and CDR2 YNNKEL (reference sequence). The CDR3 consists of 13 residues. CDR3 DNA sequence: TGTGCCAGCAGTCGCGCCAACACAGATACGCAGTATTTT. Translated: CASSRANTDTQYF.

This chain links TRBV18 with TRBJ2-1; the D gene is possibly TRBD2 (6 bases). The CDR3 is 11 amino acids. Germline CDR1 reads KGHSH; CDR2 reads LQKENI. V was clipped by 8 bases and J by 10 bases, with 12 bases between them. The CDR3 loop reads CASKGEEEQFF. DNA for the CDR3: TGTGCCAGCAAAGGGGAGGAAGAGCAGTTCTTC.

The J gene is TRBJ2-3, the V gene TRBV5-6, with 7 positions matching TRBD2. This CDR3 contains 15 residues. J was trimmed by 1 base and V by 3 bases; bases with no gene match: 5. Germline V gene data show CDR1 as SGHDT and CDR2 as YYEEEE. In DNA, the CDR3 is TGTGCCAGCAGCTCGACGGGAGGCGGCACAGATACGCAGTATTTT. This codes for CASSSTGGGTDTQYF. The complete variable domain, with remaining parts taken from reference TRBV5-6 and TRBJ2-3, reads DAGVTQSPTHLIKTRGQQVTLRCSPKSGHDTVSWYQQALGQGPQFIFQYYEEEERQRGNFPDRFSGHQFPNYSSELNVNALLLGDSALYLCASSSTGGGTDTQYFGPGTRLTVL.

The genes are TRBV19 and TRBJ1-6; 8 bases match TRBD1. V shed 5 bases, J shed 8 bases, and the junction held 5 bases outside the gene matches. The CDR3 has 14 amino acids. Per germline, CDR1 LNHDA and CDR2 SQIVND (reference sequence). In nucleotides, the CDR3 is TGTGCCAGTAGTTCTGACAGGGGCTATTCACCCCTCCACTTT. Amino acids: CASSSDRGYSPLHF.

The chain joins TRBV28 to TRBJ2-5, with TRBD1 matching 8 bases. Germline V gene lookup returns CDR1 MDHEN and CDR2 SYDVKM. V lost 7 bases, J lost 4 bases, and 2 bases stayed unmatched. The CDR3 runs to 12 residues. This CDR3 reads CASTQGAETQYF. The DNA of the CDR3 is TGTGCCAGCACTCAGGGGGCAGAGACCCAGTACTTC.

V gene TRBV6-5 combines with J gene TRBJ1-4; no clear D gene. This CDR3 contains 13 residues. Looked up from germline, CDR1 is MNHEY and CDR2 is SVGAGI. The germline V and J ends were trimmed by 2 bases and 8 bases, with 9 bases remaining between them. In nucleotides, the CDR3 is TGTGCCAGCAGTTACGGCGGAAACGAAAAACTGTTTTTT. This codes for CASSYGGNEKLFF.

The chain couples TRBV6-5 to TRBJ1-2; D may be TRBD1 (6 bases). Germline CDR1 MNHEY, CDR2 SVGAGI. V dropped 6 bases and J dropped 4 bases, with 12 bases sitting between them. CDR3 length: 13 residues. The CDR3 region is CASSPGATYGYTF. The CDR3 DNA reads as TGTGCCAGCAGCCCAGGGGCCACCTATGGCTACACCTTC.

The J gene is TRBJ1-2, the V gene TRBV28, with unresolved D. With 5 bases removed from V and 2 bases from J, the gap between germline ends came to 9 bases. The CDR3 totals 13 residues. Germline assignment: CDR1 MDHEN and CDR2 SYDVKM. CDR3: CASSKGGNYGYTF. As DNA, the CDR3 is TGTGCCAGCAGTAAAGGAGGAAACTATGGCTACACCTTC.

This rearrangement joins TRBV24-1 to TRBJ2-7, with 8 nucleotides matching TRBD1. Losses at the gene ends were 3 bases for V and 3 bases for J; bases not matched to a gene: 12. Germline V gives CDR1 KGHDR, CDR2 SFDVKD. This CDR3 has 17 residues. CDR3 amino acids: CATSDRLMTGVNYEQYF. The CDR3, as DNA: TGTGCCACCAGTGATCGACTTATGACAGGGGTTAACTACGAGCAGTACTTC.